This is a list of T cell receptor beta chains from one sample in a study of T cell responses to AZD1222 COVID-19 vaccine. Generated by immunoSEQ multiplex PCR, the TCRdb table keeps only in-frame clones and is missing some. The table shows about 100,000 clones, with just under 90% occurring only once. Source: peripheral blood, taken on day 0 of AZD1222 vaccination. The origin of the receptors is an adult in good health. Each CDR3 is given with its conserved first and last residue.

cdr3_length j_call v_call cdr3_aa
13 TRBJ1-5 TRBV30 CAWSRDSNQPQHF
16 TRBJ1-2 TRBV15 CATSTYPGQGAYGYTF
15 TRBJ1-4 TRBV19 CASSIERARGEKLFF
15 TRBJ2-2 TRBV9 CASSVGYLNTGELFF
12 TRBJ1-2 TRBV5-1 CASSLRGYGYTF
13 TRBJ2-1 TRBV12-3/TRBV12-4 CASSTTRNGEQFF
15 TRBJ1-2 TRBV18 CASSRDTGQGYGYTF
15 TRBJ2-7 TRBV18 CASSPGNRQTYEQYF
12 TRBJ1-2 TRBV6-5 CASSPTGGGYTF
14 TRBJ2-5 TRBV7-3 CASSSTGTQETQYF
15 TRBJ1-6 TRBV7-9 CASSLADTVNSPLHF
15 TRBJ2-5 TRBV25-1 CASSEYRGRQETQYF
16 TRBJ2-1 TRBV7-9 CASSLTGQGSYNEQFF
16 TRBJ1-6 TRBV6-5 CASSYGIQGYNSPLHF
18 TRBJ2-7 TRBV27 CASSLSRRWTGVSYEQYF
17 TRBJ1-1 TRBV19 CASSIGGGGQANTEAFF
15 TRBJ1-4 TRBV19 CASSIGRQGTEKLFF
14 TRBJ2-7 TRBV5-1 CASSFGRGGYEQYF
12 TRBJ2-7 TRBV29-1 CSFSHSSYEQYF
18 TRBJ2-5 TRBV7-2 CASSFPGLAGVKKETQYF
15 TRBJ2-1 TRBV13 CASTGGPSGYNEQFF
15 TRBJ1-2 TRBV27 CASTPRAGTNYGYTF
17 TRBJ1-3 TRBV19 CASSIIGTPASRNTIYF
17 TRBJ2-3 TRBV4-1 CASSQDMRGGAADTQYF